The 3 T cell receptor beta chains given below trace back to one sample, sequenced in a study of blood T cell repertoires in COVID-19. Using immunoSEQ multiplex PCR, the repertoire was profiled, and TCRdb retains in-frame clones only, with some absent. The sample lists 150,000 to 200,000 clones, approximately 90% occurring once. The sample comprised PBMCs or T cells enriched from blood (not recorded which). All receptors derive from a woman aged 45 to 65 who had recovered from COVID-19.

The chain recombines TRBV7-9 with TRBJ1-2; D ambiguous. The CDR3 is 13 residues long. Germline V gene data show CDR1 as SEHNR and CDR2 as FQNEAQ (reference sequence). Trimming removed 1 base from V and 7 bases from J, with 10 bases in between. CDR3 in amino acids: CASSLGFSGGYTF. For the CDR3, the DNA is TGTGCCAGCAGCTTAGGGTTCTCGGGTGGCTACACCTTC.

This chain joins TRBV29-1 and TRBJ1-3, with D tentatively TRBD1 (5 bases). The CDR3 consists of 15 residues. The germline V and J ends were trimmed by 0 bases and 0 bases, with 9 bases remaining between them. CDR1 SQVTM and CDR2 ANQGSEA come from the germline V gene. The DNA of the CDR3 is TGCAGCGTTGAAGAGCTGGACAACTCTGGAAACACCATATATTTT. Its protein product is CSVEELDNSGNTIYF.

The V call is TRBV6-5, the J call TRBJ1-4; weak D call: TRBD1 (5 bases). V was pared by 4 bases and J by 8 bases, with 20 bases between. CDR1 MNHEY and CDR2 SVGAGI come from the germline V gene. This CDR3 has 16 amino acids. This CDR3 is CASSLVLRDGSEKLFF. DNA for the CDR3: TGTGCCAGCAGTTTGGTCCTCAGGGATGGGTCGGAAAAACTGTTTTTT.